This T cell receptor (beta chain) is drawn from a study of shared clonotypes between healthy human individuals. Study-wide results and caveats: Some naive CD4 clonotypes, 4% to 6%, turned up in common across four donors.

Naive CD8 cells, CD45RO-negative and positively selected for CCR7, excluded terminally differentiated effector memory CD45RA+ cells. Healthy adults negative for HIV, lacking recent acute infections or vaccinations, served as donors. Profiling relied on immunoSEQ multiplex PCR, and the TCRdb table lists in-frame clones only, not all of them. The data contain around 600,000 clones, more than 95% of them singletons. V was cut by 2 bases and J by 0 bases, with 16 bases left in between. The CDR3 totals 17 residues. From germline, CDR1 is WNHNN and CDR2 SYGVQD (reference sequence). Notes on this clone: The antigen is unknown.

The chain uses TRBV10-1 and TRBJ1-1; D gene ambiguous. Material: naive CD8+ T cells sorted from blood. The sequence was collected from a man aged 30 to 39 in good health. The CDR3 DNA reads as TGCGCCAGCAGTGAGAACATCTCGGCGGTAATGAACACTGAAGCTTTCTTT. This encodes CASSENISAVMNTEAFF.